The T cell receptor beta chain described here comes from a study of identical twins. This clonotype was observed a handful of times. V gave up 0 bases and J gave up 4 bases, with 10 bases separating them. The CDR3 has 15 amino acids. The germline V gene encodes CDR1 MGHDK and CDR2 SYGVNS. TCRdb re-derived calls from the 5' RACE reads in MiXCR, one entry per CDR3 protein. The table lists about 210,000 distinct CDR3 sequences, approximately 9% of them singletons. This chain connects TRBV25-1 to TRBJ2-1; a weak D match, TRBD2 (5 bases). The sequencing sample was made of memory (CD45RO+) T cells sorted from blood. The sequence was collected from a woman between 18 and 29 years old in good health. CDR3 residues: CASSEYRGSYNEQFF. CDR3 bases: TGTGCCAGCAGTGAATATAGAGGGAGTTACAATGAGCAGTTCTTC. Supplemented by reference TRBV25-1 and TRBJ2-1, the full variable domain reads EADIYQTPRYLVIGTGKKITLECSQTMGHDKMYWYQQDPGMELHLIHYSYGVNSTEKGDLSSESTVSRIRTEHFPLTLESARPSHTSQYLCASSEYRGSYNEQFFGPGTRLTVL.